The TCR beta chain under discussion was sequenced for a study of shared clonotypes between healthy human individuals. General study results and limits: Among a handful of donors, about 5% of naive CD4 clonotypes were found in common.

An assay was performed, and its level was deep. Authors' processing steps: Without quality scores, immunoSEQ junctional reads could not be filtered like full-length reads. Repertoires were generated with immunoSEQ multiplex PCR, while TCRdb's copy carries only in-frame clones and drops some. The DNA gave D and trimming, while V, J and clone size come from that table. The sample lists about 2.1 million clones, over 85% seen once, with 1.5% to 2% in the top ten. Terminally differentiated effector memory CD45RA+ cells were excluded by CCR7 positive selection of CD45RO-negative cells. This clone was counted a single time. Its antigen remains unidentified. The receptor comes from a man aged 18 to 35 in good health. Some clones in this sample may be carry-over from other donors' samples. The specimen was naive CD8+ T cells from PBMCs.

This CDR3 is CASSQAQGVPYEQYF. The CDR3 region has the DNA TGTGCCAGCAGCCAGGCCCAGGGAGTACCCTACGAGCAGTACTTC. V is TRBV11-1 and J is TRBJ2-7; TRBD1 or TRBD2 may be the D gene (5 bases each). Per the germline V gene, CDR1 is SGHAT and CDR2 is FQDESV (reference sequence). The CDR3 runs to 15 residues. Trimming left V 5 bases short and J 2 bases short, with 16 bases between.